This is a list of T cell receptor beta chains from one sample in a study of blood T cell repertoires in COVID-19. TCRdb's copy holds only in-frame clones and misses some; the assay was immunoSEQ multiplex PCR. This sample has 85,000 to 90,000 clones, with 89% found just once. The sequencing input was peripheral blood. These receptors were collected from a woman older than 75 with active COVID-19. The CDR3 runs from the conserved cysteine through the conserved F or W. The D gene is left open where the match is weak. Clone size appears in some rows only: once, few, many, or a class for an expanded clone.

.	TRBV7-3	.	TRBJ2-2	TGTGCCAGCAGCCTAACTAGATCCACCGGGGAGCTGTTTTTT	CASSLTRSTGELFF
.	TRBV27	.	TRBJ1-5	TGTGCCAGCAGTATCTATGGGGCGAATCAGCCCCAGCATTTT	CASSIYGANQPQHF
.	TRBV30	TRBD2	TRBJ2-1	TGTGCCTGGAGTGTACGTGGGACTAGGCAGTTCTTC	CAWSVRGTRQFF
.	TRBV27	TRBD2	TRBJ2-1	TGTGCCAGCAGTTTCGTGACTAGCGGAGGGGGTGAGCAGTTCTTC	CASSFVTSGGGEQFF
.	TRBV7-6	TRBD1	TRBJ2-1	TGTGCCAGCAGCTGGTCGGGACAGAAGAACAATGAGCAGTTCTTC	CASSWSGQKNNEQFF
.	TRBV11-3	.	TRBJ2-4	TGTGCCAGCAGCCGAGGGGGAGAGGGGAACATTCAGTACTTC	CASSRGGEGNIQYF
.	TRBV5-5	TRBD1	TRBJ1-3	TGTGCCAGCAGCTTGGGCCAGGGGGGTGGAAACACCATATATTTT	CASSLGQGGGNTIYF
.	TRBV29-1	.	TRBJ2-7	TGCAGCGTCGAACTTGACAGGTCCTACGAGCAGTACTTC	CSVELDRSYEQYF
.	TRBV6-5	.	TRBJ2-7	TGTGCCAGCAGTTACACAGGCGGGGACCCCTACGAGCAGTACTTC	CASSYTGGDPYEQYF
.	TRBV19	.	TRBJ2-1	TGTGCCAGTAGTATAAGCCCAGGGCTGGGCAATGAGCAGTTCTTC	CASSISPGLGNEQFF
.	TRBV10-3	.	TRBJ2-3	TGTGCCCACTCGGGAACGGGGGTCGAGGGATCACACACAGATACGCAGTATTTT	CAHSGTGVEGSHTDTQYF
.	TRBV6-5	.	TRBJ2-7	TGTGCCAGCAGTTCGTCCGGGGGACCTAAAAACGAGCAGTACTTC	CASSSSGGPKNEQYF
few	TRBV2	TRBD1	TRBJ1-5	TGTGCCAGCAGTAGGGACAGGGGCGATCAGCCCCAGCATTTT	CASSRDRGDQPQHF
.	TRBV6-5	.	TRBJ2-7	TGTGCCAGCAGTCGCGGGTCCTCTACGGGGCAGTACTTC	CASSRGSSTGQYF
.	TRBV23-1	TRBD1	TRBJ1-2	TGCGCCAGCAGTCAATCAGGGGGCCCCAAGTTTAACTATGGCTACACCTTC	CASSQSGGPKFNYGYTF
.	TRBV7-8	.	TRBJ1-5	TGTGCCAGCAGCCTTAGCCCAAATCAGCCCCAGCATTTT	CASSLSPNQPQHF
.	TRBV21-1	.	TRBJ1-1	TGTGCCAGCAGCAATAGAAGGAACACTGAAGCTTTCTTT	CASSNRRNTEAFF
.	TRBV29-1	TRBD2	TRBJ2-3	TGCAGCGCGGGGACTAGCGGGGAGTGGGATACGCAGTATTTT	CSAGTSGEWDTQYF
.	TRBV18	.	TRBJ1-4	TGTGCCAGCTCACCCAACCCCCCTCGGGCTAATGAAAAACTGTTTTTT	CASSPNPPRANEKLFF
.	TRBV7-9	TRBD1	TRBJ1-2	TGTGCCAGCAGCGGGACAGGGTCCGGCTATGGCTACACCTTC	CASSGTGSGYGYTF
.	TRBV6-5	TRBD1	TRBJ2-1	TGTGCCAGCAGAAGAAACAGGGGCGATGAGCAGTTCTTC	CASRRNRGDEQFF
.	TRBV7-8	.	TRBJ2-7	TGTGCCAGCAGTAGCGGGACAGGGCCTCAGGAGCAGTACTTC	CASSSGTGPQEQYF
.	TRBV5-8	TRBD2	TRBJ2-1	TGTGCCAGCAGTCATGGACTAGCGGGAGGGCATAGGGACAATGAGCAGTTCTTC	CASSHGLAGGHRDNEQFF
.	TRBV6-1	.	TRBJ1-1	TGTGCCAGCAGTGAAAGGGAGGCCCCCTTGAAAGCTTTCTTT	CASSEREAPLKAFF
.	TRBV7-2	.	TRBJ1-3	TGTGCCAGCAGCAGAGACATCAGTACTGGAAACACCATATATTTT	CASSRDISTGNTIYF
.	TRBV9	.	TRBJ1-6	TGTGCCAGCAGCGTAGGTGGCAGGGGCAAATCACCCCTCCACTTT	CASSVGGRGKSPLHF
.	TRBV7-3	TRBD2	TRBJ2-7	TGTGCCAGCAGCTTAGATGGGCTAGCGGGCGGCCTCTACGAGCAGTACTTC	CASSLDGLAGGLYEQYF
.	TRBV19	.	TRBJ1-2	TGTGCCAGTAGTATGTCGCAGCGTAATCATAACTATGGCTACACCTTC	CASSMSQRNHNYGYTF
.	TRBV19	TRBD1	TRBJ2-3	TGTGCCAGTAGTGAGGGCCAAACAGGGGGCCGCACAGATACGCAGTATTTT	CASSEGQTGGRTDTQYF
once	TRBV5-6	.	TRBJ1-1	TGTGCCAGCAGCGCCGGAGGTTACACTGAAGCTTTCTTT	CASSAGGYTEAFF
.	TRBV9	TRBD1	TRBJ1-2	TGTGCCAGCAGCGTAGAGGGACAGGGCCACTATGGCTACACCTTC	CASSVEGQGHYGYTF
.	TRBV2	TRBD2	TRBJ2-5	TGTGCCAGCAGTGTTCTAGCGGGGTTCTCCGAGACCCAGTACTTC	CASSVLAGFSETQYF
.	TRBV19	.	TRBJ2-2	TGTGCCAGTAGTATAGACAGGGGTACCGGGGAGCTGTTTTTT	CASSIDRGTGELFF
once	TRBV16	.	TRBJ2-7	TGTGCCAGCAGCCACCTCTACGAGCAGTACTTC	CASSHLYEQYF
.	TRBV2	TRBD2	TRBJ2-1	TGTGCCAGCAGTCGACTAGCGGTTAACAATGAGCAGTTCTTC	CASSRLAVNNEQFF
.	TRBV19	.	TRBJ2-1	TGTGCCAGTAGTAAGATAAGGGACTCCCGATACTCCAATGAGCAGTTCTTC	CASSKIRDSRYSNEQFF
.	TRBV14	.	TRBJ1-6	TGTGCCAGCAGCCAACGACGCCCGGGCTCCTATAATTCACCCCTCCACTTT	CASSQRRPGSYNSPLHF
.	TRBV3-1/TRBV3-2	.	TRBJ1-2	TGTGCCAGCAGCTCCCACAGGAGATACACCTTC	CASSSHRRYTF
.	TRBV2	.	TRBJ1-2	TGTGCCAGCAGGTGGGACTTGGAGGACTATGGCTACACCTTC	CASRWDLEDYGYTF
once	TRBV10-3	.	TRBJ1-2	TGTGCCATCAGCCAAACAACAGTAGCTAACTATGGCTACACCTTC	CAISQTTVANYGYTF
.	TRBV3-1/TRBV3-2	TRBD2	TRBJ2-7	TGTGCCAGCAGTACTCGGGAGGACGAGCAGTACTTC	CASSTREDEQYF
.	TRBV2	TRBD1	TRBJ2-3	TGTGCCAGCAGTGTGTGGGACAGTAGTCCAGATACGCAGTATTTT	CASSVWDSSPDTQYF
few	TRBV6-5	.	TRBJ1-6	TGTGCCAGCAGTTACGAGGGCTCTGGGTCACCCCTCCACTTT	CASSYEGSGSPLHF
.	TRBV24-1	.	TRBJ2-2	TGTGCCACCAGTGACCCATCAGTGCCCCACACCGGGGAGCTGTTTTTT	CATSDPSVPHTGELFF
.	TRBV6-2/TRBV6-3	.	TRBJ1-5	TGTGCCAGCAGTTATTCCGAGGCGCAGAACCAGCCCCAGCATTTT	CASSYSEAQNQPQHF
.	TRBV7-2	TRBD2	TRBJ2-3	TGTGCCAGCAGCTTAGGACTAGCGTACACAGATACGCAGTATTTT	CASSLGLAYTDTQYF
.	TRBV9	.	TRBJ2-3	TGTGCCAGCATCGGGGGAGACACAGATACGCAGTATTTT	CASIGGDTDTQYF
once	TRBV21-1	.	TRBJ2-2	TGTGCCAGCAGACTGATGCGAGCGAGGACCGGGGAGCTGTTTTTT	CASRLMRARTGELFF
.	TRBV19	TRBD1	TRBJ2-5	TGTGCCAGTAGTATTGGACAGGTCCAAGAGACCCAGTACTTC	CASSIGQVQETQYF
.	TRBV5-1	.	TRBJ1-2	TGCGCCAGCAGCTTCGAACATTCCAACTATGGCTACACCTTC	CASSFEHSNYGYTF
.	TRBV30	.	TRBJ1-5	TGTGCCTGGGCCGCAAATTCAGGCAATCAGCCCCAGCATTTT	CAWAANSGNQPQHF
.	TRBV4-2	TRBD2	TRBJ2-3	TGTGCCAGCAGCCAAGATCTACTAGCGATAGACACAGATACGCAGTATTTT	CASSQDLLAIDTDTQYF
.	TRBV9	TRBD1	TRBJ1-6	TGTGCCAGCAGCGTAGAAGGACAGGCAAATTCACCCCTCCACTTT	CASSVEGQANSPLHF
.	TRBV13	TRBD1	TRBJ1-2	TGTGCCAGCAGCTTAGGGGGACAGTTGCGGTTAGATGGCTACACCTTC	CASSLGGQLRLDGYTF
.	TRBV7-2	.	TRBJ2-7	TGTGCCAGCCAAGGGGGAGAGAACGAGCAGTACTTC	CASQGGENEQYF